This TCR beta chain was identified during a study of T-cell memory formation after mild COVID-19. General study points: The SARS-CoV-2 specificity of second-wave clones reaching peak at day 37 remained unverified. Later expanders leaned CD4+, whereas day 15 to 85 contracting clones were balanced CD4/CD8.

V gave up 6 bases and J gave up 7 bases; unmatched junction bases: 9. Germline CDR1 MNHNS, CDR2 SASEGT. This CDR3 spans 14 amino acids. TCRdb analysed the 5' RACE reads with MiXCR anew, one entry per CDR3 protein. Of about 2,300 distinct CDR3 sequences in the sample, about two thirds were seen once. This clonotype is labeled as large. Antigen specificity is unknown. The origin of this receptor is an adult who had mild COVID-19 (a few samples of this study predate the infection). Cell type and time point are not known. Sequencing input: PBMCs or a T cell subset sorted from them (not recorded which). The V call is TRBV6-1, the J call TRBJ2-4; 7 bases agree with TRBD2. In nucleotides, the CDR3 is TGTGCCAGCAGCTCGGGGGGAACAGATAACATTCAGTACTTC. This gives the protein CASSSGGTDNIQYF.